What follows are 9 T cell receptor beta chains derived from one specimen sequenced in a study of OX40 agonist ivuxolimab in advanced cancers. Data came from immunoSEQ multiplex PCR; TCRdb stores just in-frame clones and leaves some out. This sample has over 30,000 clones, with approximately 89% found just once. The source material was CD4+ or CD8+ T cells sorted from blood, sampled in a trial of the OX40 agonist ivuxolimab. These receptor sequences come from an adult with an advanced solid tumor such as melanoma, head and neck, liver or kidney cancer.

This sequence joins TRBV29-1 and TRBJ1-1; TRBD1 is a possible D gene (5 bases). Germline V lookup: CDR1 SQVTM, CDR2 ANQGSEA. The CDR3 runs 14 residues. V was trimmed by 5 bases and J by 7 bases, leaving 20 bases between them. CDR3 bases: TGCAGCGTTCTGAAAGCCGGGACCGAGATTGAAGCTTTCTTT. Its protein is CSVLKAGTEIEAFF.

The CDR3 nucleotides are TGTGCCAGCACCCTCCAGCGGGGTCCCTACGAGCAGTACTTC. Translation gives CASTLQRGPYEQYF. The chain recombines TRBV6-1 with TRBJ2-7; 7 bases map to TRBD2. The V and J ends lost 7 bases and 2 bases, in that order; junction bases with no gene match: 8. The CDR3 totals 14 residues. The germline gives CDR1 MNHNS, CDR2 SASEGT.

The CDR3: CASSTSGTGSNTEAFF. In DNA form, the CDR3 reads TGTGCCAGCAGCACGTCCGGGACAGGGTCTAACACTGAAGCTTTCTTT. The J gene is TRBJ1-1, the V gene TRBV21-1; TRBD1, as called in the table, went unchecked against the DNA. TRBV21-1 is annotated as a pseudogene. The CDR3 loop spans 16 amino acids.

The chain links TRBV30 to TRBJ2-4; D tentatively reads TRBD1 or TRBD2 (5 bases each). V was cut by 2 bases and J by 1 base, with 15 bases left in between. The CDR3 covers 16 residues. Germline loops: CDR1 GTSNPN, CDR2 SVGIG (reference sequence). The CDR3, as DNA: TGTGCCTGGAGTTCTCCGGGGCCTGCGGCCAAAAACATTCAGTACTTC. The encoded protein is CAWSSPGPAAKNIQYF.

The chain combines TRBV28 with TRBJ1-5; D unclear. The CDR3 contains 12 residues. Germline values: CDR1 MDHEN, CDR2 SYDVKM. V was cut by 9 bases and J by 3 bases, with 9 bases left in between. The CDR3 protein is CASYSHNQPQHF. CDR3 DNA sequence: TGTGCCAGTTATAGCCACAATCAGCCCCAGCATTTT.

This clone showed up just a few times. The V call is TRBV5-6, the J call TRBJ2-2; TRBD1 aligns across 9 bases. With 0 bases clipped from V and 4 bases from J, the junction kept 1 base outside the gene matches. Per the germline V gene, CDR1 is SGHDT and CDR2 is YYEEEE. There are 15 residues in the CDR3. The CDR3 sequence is CASSLDRGRTGELFF. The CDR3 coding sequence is TGTGCCAGCAGCTTGGACAGGGGGCGCACCGGGGAGCTGTTTTTT.

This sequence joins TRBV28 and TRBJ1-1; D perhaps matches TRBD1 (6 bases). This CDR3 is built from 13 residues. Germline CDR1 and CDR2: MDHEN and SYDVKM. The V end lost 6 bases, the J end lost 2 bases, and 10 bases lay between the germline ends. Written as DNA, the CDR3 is TGTGCCAGCAGACCGACAGGTAACACTGAAGCTTTCTTT. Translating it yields CASRPTGNTEAFF.

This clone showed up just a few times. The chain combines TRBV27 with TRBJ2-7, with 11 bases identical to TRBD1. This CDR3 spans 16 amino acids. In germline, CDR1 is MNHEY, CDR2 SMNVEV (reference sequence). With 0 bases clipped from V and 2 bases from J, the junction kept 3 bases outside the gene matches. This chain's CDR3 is CASSLSPGQGAYEQYF. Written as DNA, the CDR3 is TGTGCCAGCAGTTTATCGCCGGGACAGGGGGCCTACGAGCAGTACTTC.

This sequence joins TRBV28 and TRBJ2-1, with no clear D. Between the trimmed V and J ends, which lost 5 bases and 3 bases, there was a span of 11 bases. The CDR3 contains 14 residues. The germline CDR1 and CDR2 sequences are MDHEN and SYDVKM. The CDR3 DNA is TGTGCCAGCAGTCAACAGCTCATCTACAATGAGCAGTTCTTC. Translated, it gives CASSQQLIYNEQFF.